Below, 14 T cell receptor beta chains from the same sample are listed, as sequenced in a study of T cells in Graves' hyperthyroidism and ophthalmopathy. Template material for amplifying TCR beta CDR3 regions consisted of RNA transcripts. During a first-round RT-PCR of the TCR CDR3, the HTBI primer set was used. In TCRdb, the multiplex PCR reads were re-called with MiXCR into one record per CDR3 protein. This sample carries hundreds of thousands of distinct CDR3 sequences, 12% to 15% of them seen once, and the ten largest clones take roughly 10%. Input material: blood. The source of these receptors is a woman aged 18-29 years with Graves' hyperthyroidism.

This clonotype was observed many times. The chain couples TRBV6-2 or TRBV6-3 to TRBJ2-1, with 7 bases matching TRBD2. There are 15 residues in the CDR3. Germline V CDR1 and CDR2: MNHEY, SVGEGT. The V gene end was trimmed by 6 bases and the J gene end by 1 base; junction bases not matched to a gene: 6. CDR3: CASRDLAASYNEQFF. Here the CDR3 DNA reads TGTGCCAGCAGAGATCTAGCGGCTTCCTACAATGAGCAGTTCTTC.

The chain employs TRBV5-8 and TRBJ1-6; D might be TRBD1 (5 bases). CDR1 and CDR2 (germline): SGHTS, YDEGEE. The CDR3 covers 15 residues. Deletions cut 0 bases from V and 12 bases from J, with 16 bases between. The CDR3, as DNA: TGTGCCAGCAGCTTGGAGAGGCAGGGCTATGAACCCCTCCACTTT. It codes for CASSLERQGYEPLHF.

This clonotype was found many times. The rearrangement uses TRBV6-2 or TRBV6-3 and TRBJ1-1, with TRBD1 matching 10 bases. The junction had 6 bases not matched to a gene; V was cut back by 5 bases and J by 3 bases. CDR1 and CDR2 from the germline V gene are MNHEY and SVGEGT. CDR3 length equals 15 residues. The CDR3 protein is CASSGSDRGYTEAFF. In DNA, the CDR3 is TGTGCCAGCAGTGGATCGGACAGGGGGTACACTGAAGCTTTCTTT.

V is TRBV19 and J is TRBJ2-1; TRBD2 is a possible D gene (6 bases). This CDR3 has 13 residues. Trimming cost V 6 bases and J 10 bases, with 16 bases left between them. CDR1 and CDR2 from the germline V gene are LNHDA and SQIVND (reference sequence). The CDR3 coding sequence is TGTGCCAGTAGGCAGAACTCAGCGGGCGAGCAGTTCTTC. Its protein product is CASRQNSAGEQFF. The variable domain in full, completed from reference TRBV19 and TRBJ2-1, reads DGGITQSPKYLFRKEGQNVTLSCEQNLNHDAMYWYRQDPGQGLRLIYYSQIVNDFQKGDIAEGYSVSREKKESFPLTVTSAQKNPTAFYLCASRQNSAGEQFFGPGTRLTVL.

This clonotype was seen a handful of times. J is TRBJ1-5 and V is TRBV7-9; TRBD1 might be the D (5 bases). The CDR3 is 17 residues long. V lost 3 bases to trimming and J lost 0 bases, with 15 bases between them. From germline, CDR1 is SEHNR and CDR2 FQNEAQ (reference sequence). The CDR3 DNA reads TGTGCCAGCAGCTTCGGGGCAGGAGAAAATAGCAATCAGCCCCAGCATTTT. Translated, it gives CASSFGAGENSNQPQHF.

Ten or more counts support this clonotype. The chain has TRBV18 and TRBJ1-2; TRBD1 matches 11 bases. The germline gives CDR1 KGHSH, CDR2 LQKENI. This CDR3 has 16 residues. The junction had 11 bases not matched to a gene; V was cut back by 3 bases and J by 8 bases. The CDR3: CASSPTADRGRIGYTF. CDR3 DNA sequence: TGTGCCAGCTCACCTACGGCGGACAGGGGGCGGATCGGCTACACCTTC.

The chain recombines TRBV6-1 with TRBJ1-5; D may be TRBD1 (5 bases). The CDR3 extends over 14 amino acids. Trimming stripped 2 bases from V and 7 bases from J, with 12 bases between. Germline CDR1 and CDR2: MNHNS and SASEGT. CDR3 bases: TGTGCCAGCAGTGAAATCGGGGGGGGACAGCCCCAGCATTTT. This encodes CASSEIGGGQPQHF.

V and J are TRBV29-1 and TRBJ2-2; tentative D call: TRBD2 (5 bases). This CDR3 comprises 15 residues. V was cut by 5 bases and J by 6 bases, with 19 bases left in between. Germline CDR1 and CDR2: SQVTM and ANQGSEA. CDR3 DNA: TGCAGCGTTCGAGGGCCCGAGGTTTCCGCCGGGGAGCTGTTTTTT. Translating gives CSVRGPEVSAGELFF.

Only a few counts were recorded for this clonotype. The conserved phenylalanine or tryptophan is not found at the CDR3 terminus, so this likely reflects a read error. The J gene is TRBJ1-1, the V gene TRBV19; no reliable D call. Trimming removed 1 base from V and 0 bases from J, with 9 bases in between. The germline V gene encodes CDR1 LNHDA and CDR2 SQIVND (reference sequence). The CDR3 length is 15 residues. The CDR3 DNA is TGTGCCAGTAGTATAGGGTGGGAGATGAACACTGAAGCTTTCTTA. Translated, it gives CASSIGWEMNTEAFL.

The sample holds many counts of this clonotype. The chain links TRBV20-1 to TRBJ2-1, with 11 bases lining up with TRBD2. CDR1 is DFQATT, CDR2 SNEGSKA, per germline (reference sequence). This CDR3 contains 14 residues. Losses at the gene ends were 4 bases for V and 4 bases for J; bases not matched to a gene: 3. CDR3 protein: CSATGLADYNEQFF. The CDR3 coding sequence is TGCAGTGCTACGGGACTAGCGGATTACAATGAGCAGTTCTTC.

This clonotype appeared many times. The chain uses TRBV7-9 and TRBJ2-5; 10 bases align to TRBD1. CDR3 length equals 14 residues. V was clipped by 2 bases and J by 5 bases; unmatched bases: 2. Germline CDR1 and CDR2: SEHNR and FQNEAQ (reference sequence). The CDR3 bases are TGTGCCAGCAGCTTAAAGGGACAGGGGGAGACCCAGTACTTC. This sequence encodes CASSLKGQGETQYF.

The chain links TRBV30 to TRBJ2-7; a weak D match, TRBD2 (6 bases). Germline V lookup: CDR1 GTSNPN, CDR2 SVGIG (reference sequence). The germline V and J ends were trimmed by 0 bases and 1 base, with 10 bases remaining between them. This CDR3 is 14 amino acids long. CDR3 sequence reads: CAWSVIADSYEQYF. CDR3 nucleotides: TGTGCCTGGAGTGTAATAGCGGATTCCTACGAGCAGTACTTC.

This clonotype was recorded a few times. The V and J genes are TRBV3-1 and TRBJ2-1; D is ambiguous. The germline CDR1 and CDR2 sequences are LGHDT and YNNKEL (reference sequence). Between the trimmed V and J ends, which lost 2 bases and 0 bases, there was a span of 11 bases. This CDR3 has 16 amino acids. The CDR3 DNA follows: TGTGCCAGCAGCCAACGACCACAAAGCTCCTACAATGAGCAGTTCTTC. As protein: CASSQRPQSSYNEQFF.

This clonotype was recorded at least ten times. The chain carries TRBV7-2 and TRBJ2-1; 10 positions agree with TRBD1. This CDR3 region has 15 residues. Per germline, CDR1 SGHTA and CDR2 FQGNSA. The junction had 8 bases not matched to a gene; V was cut back by 0 bases and J by 12 bases. Written as DNA, the CDR3 is TGTGCCAGCAGCTTAGCCTTCGACAGGGGGCGGGGGCAGTTCTTC. Its protein product is CASSLAFDRGRGQFF.